The source of this T cell receptor (beta chain) is a study of cytomegalovirus exposure and HLA in healthy donors. Study conclusions and caveats: In a later analysis, HLA-associated TCR beta chains were more clonally expanded than equally common others.

Concerning this clone itself: What it binds is not known.

Amplification used 60 Vbeta primers and 13 Jbeta primers. Assay used: immunoSEQ multiplex PCR; TCRdb lists only in-frame clones, some missing. The sample yields some 180,000 clones, 82% seen once. The V segment lost 2 bases and the J segment 4 bases; nucleotides outside the gene matches: 6. This CDR3 has 15 amino acids. These donors counted as nominally healthy when sampled, but unrecorded immune exposures were likely. The receptor's source is a woman under 30 in good health and CMV-seronegative. This chain connects TRBV23-1 to TRBJ2-5, with 8 nucleotides matching TRBD1. TRBV23-1 is assigned to the ORF class and has an uncertain function. Sequenced sample: PBMCs. For the CDR3, the DNA is TGCGCCAGCAGTCAAATGTCGACAGGGGTAGAGACCCAGTACTTC. Translation: CASSQMSTGVETQYF.